This T cell receptor beta chain was identified during a study of T cell responses to AZD1222 COVID-19 vaccine. Study summary: The study pooled second doses at about 4 or about 12 weeks. The study's findings and limits: Spike-specific TCR depth and breadth grew after two AZD1222 doses. Clonal diversity was possibly underestimated; the donors were predominantly white British and more often female.

With regard to this clone: Its antigen is not identified.

Profiling relied on immunoSEQ multiplex PCR, and the TCRdb table lists in-frame clones only, not all of them. This sample has 150,000 or so clones, with about 92% found just once. Specimen: peripheral blood, collected on day 0 of AZD1222 vaccination. The receptor comes from an adult in good health.

CDR3 protein: CASSQGQGIRFGELFF. The CDR3 DNA sequence: TGTGCCAGCAGCCAAGGACAGGGAATAAGGTTCGGGGAGCTGTTTTTT. The chain has TRBV14 and TRBJ2-2; 7 bases agree with TRBD1. V was pared by 1 base and J by 7 bases, with 9 bases of the junction left unmatched. The germline CDR1 and CDR2 sequences are SGHDN and FVKESK. The CDR3 sequence is 16 residues long.